This TCR beta chain was captured in a study of tumor-infiltrating lymphocytes in primary liver carcinoma. Study as a whole: Ranging in age from 30 to 69 years, the patients were men and women.

TCR beta cDNA was reverse-transcribed from around 0.55 ug of total RNA. The reaction used a constant-region primer and ProtoScript II reverse transcriptase. Three nested multiplex PCR rounds, a slightly modified ARM-PCR, produced the libraries for TCR beta. The study ran its first two PCR rounds for nine to eleven cycles each, using TRBV1-TRBV30 forward primers and a C-beta reverse primer. A single record per CDR3 protein comes from TCRdb applying MiXCR to the multiplex PCR reads. Of tens of thousands of distinct CDR3 sequences in the sample, 72% are singletons; the top ten hold roughly a fifth. The length of the CDR3 is 15 residues. Germline CDR1 reads MNHNS; CDR2 reads SASEGT. The roughly 20-34 mg bulk tissue piece was not sorted before simultaneous RNA and DNA extraction. Each tumor had five separate regions sampled. On this clonotype: Germline is not matched at one junction end, which may reflect a read error.

This clonotype originated in a man between 40 and 49 years old with primary liver carcinoma and hepatitis B virus infection. The chain is built from TRBV6-1 and TRBJ2-1, with 11 bases lining up with TRBD2. Sequenced material: liver tumor tissue from sampling region 1. Described subset: tumor region T1, superior pole. The CDR3 DNA is TGTGTCAGCAGTGACCTAGCGGGAGGACGCGATGAGCAGTTCTTC. Protein sequence: CVSSDLAGGRDEQFF.